The present TCR beta chain was sequenced within a study of T cell responses to AZD1222 COVID-19 vaccine. Study conclusions and caveats: Two doses of AZD1222 preceded a rise in Spike-specific TCR breadth and depth.

On this clone: Its antigen is currently unknown.

Second-dose intervals near 4 or 12 weeks were combined. Profiling relied on immunoSEQ multiplex PCR, and the TCRdb table lists in-frame clones only, not all of them. Seen here are 79,000 or so clones, about nine tenths observed once, and the top ten hold under 5.5%. V was clipped by 2 bases and J by 5 bases, with 13 bases between them. The CDR3 has 15 amino acids. In germline, CDR1 is MGHDK, CDR2 SYGVNS. This TCR was sampled from an adult who received the AZD1222 COVID-19 vaccine. The specimen was peripheral blood, collected 28 days after the second AZD1222 dose. This chain uses TRBV25-1 with TRBJ2-1, with D unresolved. CDR3 loop: CASSEPRINHNEQFF. The CDR3 nucleotides are TGTGCCAGCAGTGAACCTAGAATCAATCACAATGAGCAGTTCTTC.